The source of this T cell receptor (beta chain) is a study of blood T cell repertoires in COVID-19. As for the study in general: T cells, B-cell-depleted T cells, or PBMCs supplied cDNA or gDNA.

The table came from immunoSEQ multiplex PCR; TCRdb's copy has only in-frame clones and leaves some out. The data contain a few hundred thousand clones, roughly nine tenths of them singletons. CDR3 length: 14 amino acids. The germline V gene encodes CDR1 MNHEY and CDR2 SMNVEV (reference sequence). Trimming removed 8 bases at V and 8 bases at J, with 16 bases between. Cohort assignment relied on participant-reported clinical history. The rearrangement uses TRBV27 and TRBJ1-6, with D uncertain. Sequenced material: PBMCs or T cells enriched from blood (not recorded which). The origin of this receptor is a woman in her 30s who had recovered from COVID-19. For the CDR3, the DNA is TGTGCCAGCGGGAGCCGGATCGGGGATTCACCCCTCCACTTT. Amino acid sequence: CASGSRIGDSPLHF.